Following are 22 T cell receptor beta chains from one sample sequenced in a study of draining lymph node invasion in breast cancer. Memory regulatory T cells were sorted as CD4+ CD45RA- CD25high cells. TCRdb re-called the bulk RNA-seq reads with MiXCR, one entry per CDR3 protein. The sample has some 3,000 distinct CDR3 sequences; under 80% are singletons. Sequencing used sorted memory Tregs from a lymph node. The source of these receptors is a female donor with luminal breast cancer.

The V gene is TRBV10-3, the J gene TRBJ1-1; unclear D gene. This CDR3 contains 15 residues. The V end was cut by 0 bases, the J end by 6 bases, with 14 bases between. Germline CDR1 reads ENHRY; CDR2 reads SYGVKD. The CDR3 loop reads CAISESRSALAEAFF. The CDR3 DNA sequence: TGTGCCATCAGTGAGTCGAGGTCAGCGTTAGCTGAAGCTTTCTTT.

This chain uses TRBV12-3 or TRBV12-4 with TRBJ1-5; 9 positions match TRBD1. V trimming: 3 bases; J trimming: 4 bases; junction bases outside the gene matches: 1. The CDR3 contains 14 residues. CDR3 protein: CASSLGTGNQPQHF. The CDR3 nucleotides read TGTGCCAGCAGTTTGGGGACAGGGAATCAGCCCCAGCATTTT.

V and J are TRBV13 and TRBJ1-5; 7 nucleotides align to TRBD1. The CDR3 is 16 amino acids. CDR1 PRHDT and CDR2 FYEKMQ come from the germline V gene (reference sequence). V shed 5 bases and J 2 bases; nucleotides not matched to a gene: 9. The CDR3 sequence is CASSLRGQPGNQPQHF. The CDR3 DNA is TGTGCCAGCAGCCTTAGGGGACAGCCAGGCAATCAGCCCCAGCATTTT. Combining the CDR3 with reference TRBV13 and TRBJ1-5 gives the whole variable domain AAGVIQSPRHLIKEKRETATLKCYPIPRHDTVYWYQQGPGQDPQFLISFYEKMQSDKGSIPDRFSAQQFSDYHSELNMSSLELGDSALYFCASSLRGQPGNQPQHFGDGTRLSIL.

This clonotype was seen more than once but under ten times. The V gene is TRBV13, the J gene TRBJ1-4, with D possibly TRBD1 on 5 matching bases. CDR3 size: 12 residues. Looked up from germline, CDR1 is PRHDT and CDR2 is FYEKMQ (reference sequence). V was clipped by 5 bases and J by 8 bases, with 9 bases between them. The CDR3 sequence: CASSPRGEKLFF. CDR3 DNA sequence: TGTGCCAGCAGCCCCCGGGGGGAAAAACTGTTTTTT.

The chain uses TRBV7-3 and TRBJ1-1; no firm D call. This CDR3 has 13 residues. Germline CDR1 reads SGHTA; CDR2 reads FQGTGA. Trimming removed 5 bases from V and 3 bases from J, with 10 bases in between. The CDR3 is CASSLGVHTEAFF. The CDR3 coding sequence is TGTGCCAGCAGCCTGGGTGTTCACACTGAAGCTTTCTTT.

This clonotype has a single count. This chain joins TRBV4-1 and TRBJ2-7, with TRBD2 matching over 12 bases. Per germline, CDR1 MGHRA and CDR2 YSYEKL. The ends lost 4 bases at V and 3 bases at J; junction bases unmatched: 10. The CDR3 is made up of 17 amino acids. The CDR3 coding sequence is TGCGCCAGCAGCCCCCGAAAGGGACTAGCGGGTAGCTACGAGCAGTACTTC. Its translation is CASSPRKGLAGSYEQYF.

This clonotype was detected a few times. This rearrangement joins TRBV24-1 to TRBJ2-5; 13 bases map to TRBD2. V lost 4 bases, J lost 0 bases, and 4 bases stayed unmatched. Germline V gives CDR1 KGHDR, CDR2 SFDVKD. The CDR3 consists of 17 residues. For the CDR3, the DNA is TGTGCCACCAGTGACCCGGGACTAGCGGGGAACCAAGAGACCCAGTACTTC. As protein: CATSDPGLAGNQETQYF.

The CDR3 loop is CASIDRGGWKFAHQPQHF. In nucleotides, the CDR3 is TGTGCCAGCATCGACAGGGGTGGGTGGAAATTTGCCCATCAGCCCCAGCATTTT. The chain links TRBV25-1 to TRBJ1-5, with 8 bases identical to TRBD1. This CDR3 contains 18 residues. Germline V gene sequence: CDR1 MGHDK, CDR2 SYGVNS. The V gene end was trimmed by 7 bases and the J gene end by 5 bases; junction bases not matched to a gene: 19.

This chain uses TRBV18 with TRBJ2-1; possible D gene TRBD2, 6 bases. The V gene's germline CDR1 is KGHSH and CDR2 LQKENI. The CDR3 has 14 amino acids. V lost 3 bases and J 10 bases, leaving 16 bases between the germline ends. CDR3 nucleotide sequence: TGTGCCAGCTCACCCCGGGACTTAGCAAGAGAGCAGTTCTTC. Translation gives CASSPRDLAREQFF.

The chain recombines TRBV19 with TRBJ2-1, with TRBD2 as a possible D gene (6 bases). CDR1 is LNHDA, CDR2 SQIVND, per germline (reference sequence). The CDR3 spans 13 residues. V was pared by 6 bases and J by 6 bases, with 12 bases between. The CDR3 bases are TGTGCCAGTAGGGGGACTTTAAGCAATGAGCAGTTCTTC. Translation gives CASRGTLSNEQFF.

V and J are TRBV6-2 or TRBV6-3 and TRBJ2-1; D possibly corresponds to TRBD2 (5 bases). The V gene's germline CDR1 is MNHEY and CDR2 SVGEGT. This CDR3 is built from 14 residues. V was cut by 6 bases and J by 2 bases, with 11 bases left in between. The CDR3 DNA sequence: TGTGCCAGCAGCCCCGAGGGTGCCTACAATGAGCAGTTCTTC. It translates to CASSPEGAYNEQFF.

V and J are TRBV6-6 and TRBJ1-1; possibly TRBD1 for D (5 bases). The CDR3 length is 13 residues. V was cut by 11 bases and J by 3 bases, with 16 bases left in between. Germline CDR1 reads MNHNY; CDR2 reads SVGAGI (reference sequence). This CDR3 reads CAGRVRVYTEAFF. The CDR3 DNA reads as TGTGCCGGGCGGGTCAGGGTCTACACTGAAGCTTTCTTT.

The CDR3 is CASSFSGPYEQYF. The CDR3 DNA reads TGTGCCAGCAGTTTTTCCGGTCCCTACGAGCAGTACTTC. The chain uses TRBV27 and TRBJ2-7; D is unclear. Germline lookup yields CDR1 MNHEY and CDR2 SMNVEV (reference sequence). V was pared by 3 bases and J by 2 bases, with 8 bases between. The CDR3 runs 13 residues.

This clonotype was seen a few times. The V and J genes are TRBV9 and TRBJ2-4; 10 nucleotides line up with TRBD2. The CDR3 spans 15 residues. Per germline, CDR1 SGDLS and CDR2 YYNGEE. V lost 2 bases to trimming and J lost 5 bases; unmatched junction nucleotides: 4. The CDR3 region has the DNA TGTGCCAGCAGCGTCTCGACTAGCGGGCAAAACATTCAGTACTTC. It is translated as CASSVSTSGQNIQYF.

Only one count was recorded for this clonotype. The chain has TRBV19 and TRBJ1-4; D gene uncertain. V shed 1 base and J shed 4 bases, with 13 bases lying between them. CDR1 is LNHDA, CDR2 SQIVND, per germline (reference sequence). The CDR3 is made up of 16 amino acids. CDR3 sequence: CASSIGGIFGNEKLFF. DNA for the CDR3: TGTGCCAGTAGTATAGGGGGAATCTTCGGTAATGAAAAACTGTTTTTT.

The chain joins TRBV7-9 to TRBJ2-5, with D maybe TRBD2 (6 bases). The germline V gene encodes CDR1 SEHNR and CDR2 FQNEAQ (reference sequence). The CDR3 length is 14 residues. Trimming stripped 6 bases from V and 4 bases from J, with 15 bases between. DNA for the CDR3: TGTGCCAGCAGTTCCCAGCAGGGAGGAGAGACCCAGTACTTC. The encoded protein is CASSSQQGGETQYF.

The rearrangement links TRBV7-2 to TRBJ2-2; 7 nucleotides align to TRBD2. V trimming: 3 bases; J trimming: 3 bases; junction bases outside the gene matches: 4. The germline V gene has CDR1 SGHTA and CDR2 FQGNSA. The CDR3 consists of 15 residues. CDR3 in DNA: TGTGCCAGCAGCTTTACTAGCGCCTACACCGGGGAGCTGTTTTTT. It codes for CASSFTSAYTGELFF.

This clonotype occurred once. This chain connects TRBV11-2 to TRBJ1-2, with TRBD1 as a possible D gene (6 bases). The CDR3 has 15 amino acids. Germline lookup yields CDR1 SGHAT and CDR2 FQNNGV. V was shortened by 4 bases and J by 7 bases, with 19 bases between the two germline ends. The CDR3: CASSSEGGAEGGYTF. CDR3 sequence (DNA): TGTGCCAGCAGCTCCGAGGGGGGCGCGGAAGGTGGCTACACCTTC.

The chain joins TRBV27 to TRBJ2-7; 8 positions match TRBD2. The V gene's germline CDR1 is MNHEY and CDR2 SMNVEV (reference sequence). The CDR3 runs 14 residues. The junction had 2 bases not matched to a gene; V was cut back by 0 bases and J by 4 bases. CDR3 amino acids: CASSLSRGGYEQYF. The DNA for the CDR3 is TGTGCCAGCAGTTTATCCCGGGGGGGGTACGAGCAGTACTTC.

CDR3: CASSLLSRLSTDTQYF. CDR3 bases: TGTGCCAGCAGTTTATTGAGTCGGTTAAGCACAGATACGCAGTATTTT. The chain combines TRBV28 with TRBJ2-3; D not certain. V lost 1 base and J 0 bases, leaving 11 bases between the germline ends. Germline CDR1 MDHEN, CDR2 SYDVKM. This CDR3 comprises 16 residues.

This chain joins TRBV24-1 and TRBJ2-6; 9 positions agree with TRBD1. The CDR3 is 16 residues long. Germline values: CDR1 KGHDR, CDR2 SFDVKD. The trim removed 9 bases at V and 4 bases at J, leaving 9 bases unmatched. Written as DNA, the CDR3 is TGTGCCACCGAAGAAACAGGGGGCACGGGGGCCAACGTCCTGACTTTC. Amino acid sequence: CATEETGGTGANVLTF.

The chain is built from TRBV7-2 and TRBJ2-1; 12 nucleotides line up with TRBD2. CDR1 is SGHTA, CDR2 FQGNSA, per germline. The J segment lost 5 bases and the V segment lost 3 bases, leaving 11 bases of the junction unmatched. This CDR3 contains 18 residues. The CDR3 reads CASSLGLAGRARHNEQFF. The CDR3 DNA follows: TGTGCCAGCAGCTTGGGACTAGCGGGCCGGGCACGCCACAATGAGCAGTTCTTC.